Listed below are T cell receptor beta chains from one sample, sequenced in a study of T cell responses to AZD1222 COVID-19 vaccine. The assay was immunoSEQ multiplex PCR, and TCRdb's table has in-frame clones only and misses some. Of fewer than 80,000 clones in the sample, about 91% were seen once. Here the sequenced sample was peripheral blood, taken 28 days after the second dose of the MenACWY control vaccine. The receptors originated from an adult who received the MenACWY meningococcal vaccine as a control. Each CDR3 is given with its conserved first and last residue.

TRBV6-2/TRBV6-3	TRBJ1-5	CASSWTGPNQPQHF
TRBV4-1	TRBJ1-6	CASSQDPGSGVLVSPLHF
TRBV5-8	TRBJ1-1	CASSLGGAMNTEAFF
TRBV9	TRBJ2-3	CASSPRGDTDTQYF
TRBV7-2	TRBJ1-2	CASTRDSGGMRLGYTF
TRBV27	TRBJ2-5	CASSLSSLAETQYF
TRBV5-1	TRBJ1-6	CASSLGQGFGAYVSPLHF
TRBV6-5	TRBJ2-1	CASSYSGNEQFF
TRBV5-6	TRBJ1-6	CASSLLAVNSPLHF
TRBV11-3	TRBJ2-3	CASSPGGRDTDTQYF
TRBV19	TRBJ1-6	CASKEGTYNSPLHF
TRBV7-8	TRBJ2-7	CASSSFDRSSYEQYF
TRBV7-3	TRBJ2-5	CASSPGNPQETQYF
TRBV30	TRBJ2-2	CAWSGLQNTGELFF
TRBV14	TRBJ2-1	CASSRTGYSYNEQFF
TRBV5-6	TRBJ1-3	CASSDGTAVPGNTIYF
TRBV3-1/TRBV3-2	TRBJ1-5	CASGDRIHQPQHF
TRBV19	TRBJ1-5	CASSIAGGSNQPQHF
TRBV5-6	TRBJ2-7	CASSFYATGEQYF
TRBV6-2/TRBV6-3	TRBJ1-1	CASSYNGRKRTTDF
TRBV20-1	TRBJ2-7	CSASQRGENYEQYF
TRBV2	TRBJ1-5	CASSEDSSPWPQHF
TRBV12-1	TRBJ1-2	CASSGTGNYGYTF
TRBV28	TRBJ1-2	CASSLGTAYGYTF
TRBV7-9	TRBJ1-2	CASSPLGGHGGYTF
TRBV30	TRBJ1-1	CAWSPPSHRGTEAFF
TRBV7-9	TRBJ2-7	CASSLGQGILYEQYF
TRBV14	TRBJ2-3	CASSQPGASMTQYF
TRBV7-9	TRBJ2-7	CASSPAGTGYYEQYF
TRBV2	TRBJ1-2	CASRTEGGLYGYTF
TRBV28	TRBJ2-7	CASSLGAFGSYEQYF
TRBV18	TRBJ1-5	CASSPPGTNYQPQHF
TRBV3-1/TRBV3-2	TRBJ2-1	CASSQLGLTTIEQFF
TRBV28	TRBJ2-7	CASRDFYEQYF
TRBV7-2	TRBJ2-1	CASSLSGSSYNEQFF
TRBV6-2/TRBV6-3	TRBJ1-2	CASSYGTGGTYGYTF
TRBV19	TRBJ1-1	CASRIQGGNTEAFF
TRBV7-2	TRBJ2-3	CASSLAGQDTQYF
TRBV18	TRBJ1-5	CASSPGGGYQPQHF
TRBV4-1	TRBJ2-2	CASSRGQGNTGELFF
TRBV6-5	TRBJ1-4	CASRAGTVNEKLFF
TRBV7-2	TRBJ2-5	CASSQGTSGGETQYF
TRBV3-1/TRBV3-2	TRBJ2-1	CASSPGGWSKQFF
TRBV7-8	TRBJ2-7	CASSFGSLSYEQYF
TRBV4-2	TRBJ1-1	CASSQVRGGTEAFF
TRBV7-3	TRBJ2-7	CASSLGAEYEQYF
TRBV2	TRBJ1-1	CASSEGGLQNTEAFF
TRBV29-1	TRBJ2-2	CSVRSQPENTGELFF
TRBV20-1	TRBJ2-7	CSARQGYEQYF